The 20 T cell receptor beta chains presented below share a single source sample, sequenced in a study of blood T cell repertoires in COVID-19. Data came from immunoSEQ multiplex PCR; TCRdb stores just in-frame clones and leaves some out. The sample holds 100,000 to 150,000 clones, 75% to 90% seen once. Sequenced sample: peripheral blood. The receptor source for this set is a middle-aged man with active or convalescent COVID-19.

The rearrangement joins TRBV6-1 to TRBJ1-4, with 9 bases fitting TRBD1. Germline CDR1 MNHNS, CDR2 SASEGT. The CDR3 sequence is 15 residues long. Unmatched junction bases numbered 3, after V lost 3 bases and J lost 4 bases. The chain's CDR3 is CASSEGQGYNEKLFF. CDR3 DNA: TGTGCCAGCAGTGAGGGACAGGGATATAATGAAAAACTGTTTTTT.

This rearrangement joins TRBV5-1 to TRBJ2-2, with D uncertain. V lost 0 bases to trimming and J lost 1 base, with 4 bases between them. CDR1 is SGHRS, CDR2 YFSETQ, per germline. The CDR3 is made up of 14 amino acids. The CDR3 bases are TGCGCCAGCAGCTTGGAACTGAACACCGGGGAGCTGTTTTTT. It encodes CASSLELNTGELFF.

This rearrangement joins TRBV18 to TRBJ2-7; 8 nucleotides align to TRBD1. CDR1 KGHSH and CDR2 LQKENI come from the germline V gene. This CDR3 is 14 amino acids long. V lost 3 bases, J lost 4 bases, and 5 bases stayed unmatched. In DNA, the CDR3 is TGTGCCAGCTCACCTCTGGGACAGGAATACGAGCAGTACTTC. Its translation is CASSPLGQEYEQYF.

The chain couples TRBV2 to TRBJ1-1; D unresolved. With 7 bases removed from V and 0 bases from J, the gap between germline ends came to 15 bases. The CDR3 sequence is 15 residues long. CDR1 and CDR2 from the germline V gene are SNHLY and FYNNEI. CDR3: CASMRAGDMNTEAFF. Written as DNA, the CDR3 is TGTGCCAGCATGAGGGCAGGTGACATGAACACTGAAGCTTTCTTT. Supplemented by reference TRBV2 and TRBJ1-1, the full variable domain reads EPEVTQTPSHQVTQMGQEVILRCVPISNHLYFYWYRQILGQKVEFLVSFYNNEISEKSEIFDDQFSVERPDGSNFTLKIRSTKLEDSAMYFCASMRAGDMNTEAFFGQGTRLTVV.

The rearrangement uses TRBV29-1 and TRBJ1-1, with D maybe TRBD1 (6 bases). The CDR3 runs 14 residues. Looked up from germline, CDR1 is SQVTM and CDR2 is ANQGSEA. Deletions cut 4 bases from V and 4 bases from J, with 16 bases between. Here the CDR3 reads CSVGPGGAGTEAFF. In DNA form, the CDR3 reads TGCAGCGTTGGCCCGGGGGGCGCAGGCACTGAAGCTTTCTTT. Full variable domain (outside the CDR3, taken from reference TRBV29-1 and TRBJ1-1): SAVISQKPSRDICQRGTSLTIQCQVDSQVTMMFWYRQQPGQSLTLIATANQGSEATYESGFVIDKFPISRPNLTFSTLTVSNMSPEDSSIYLCSVGPGGAGTEAFFGQGTRLTVV.

The V and J genes are TRBV6-6 and TRBJ2-7; 7 bases are shared with TRBD2. Looked up from germline, CDR1 is MNHNY and CDR2 is SVGAGI (reference sequence). V dropped 6 bases and J dropped 3; count of bases not matched to a gene: 8. The CDR3 sequence is 14 residues long. As DNA, the CDR3 is TGTGCCAGCAGGGTGGTTGGGGGGGACTACGAGCAGTACTTC. Amino acids: CASRVVGGDYEQYF.

The V and J genes are TRBV24-1 and TRBJ2-2; perhaps TRBD1 as D (5 bases). The V gene's germline CDR1 is KGHDR and CDR2 SFDVKD. This CDR3 has 14 amino acids. Trimming left V 3 bases short and J 1 base short, with 5 bases between. Written as DNA, the CDR3 is TGTGCCACCAGTGATGGACAGAACACCGGGGAGCTGTTTTTT. This translates into CATSDGQNTGELFF.

This chain uses TRBV6-1 with TRBJ1-6; TRBD1 matches at 12 bases. Trimming took 4 bases from V and 1 from J; bases not matched to a gene: 8. The germline gives CDR1 MNHNS, CDR2 SASEGT. The CDR3 spans 19 residues. CDR3 region: CASSGKTGQGASYNSPLHF. CDR3 nucleotides: TGTGCCAGCAGTGGGAAAACGGGACAGGGGGCGTCCTATAATTCACCCCTCCACTTT.

The chain carries TRBV4-1 and TRBJ2-1, with 8 bases fitting TRBD2. Germline V gives CDR1 MGHRA, CDR2 YSYEKL. V shed 0 bases, J shed 2 bases, and the junction held 6 bases outside the gene matches. This CDR3 has 17 residues. The DNA for the CDR3 is TGCGCCAGCAGCCAAGATGCTGCGGGAGGAGCCTACAATGAGCAGTTCTTC. Protein product: CASSQDAAGGAYNEQFF.

The chain is built from TRBV3-1 (or the pseudogene TRBV3-2) and TRBJ1-1, with D possibly TRBD1 on 5 matching bases. Trimming took 8 bases from V and 2 from J, leaving 15 bases between them. Germline V CDR1 and CDR2: LGHDT, YNNKEL (reference sequence). The CDR3 consists of 14 residues. The chain's CDR3 is CASGRGEVNTEAFF. In DNA form, the CDR3 reads TGTGCCAGCGGGAGGGGAGAGGTAAACACTGAAGCTTTCTTT.

The V gene is TRBV19, the J gene TRBJ1-4; TRBD1 matches 7 bases. Germline CDR1 reads LNHDA; CDR2 reads SQIVND (reference sequence). The V gene end was trimmed by 3 bases and the J gene end by 8 bases; junction bases not matched to a gene: 6. The CDR3 has 14 amino acids. For the CDR3, the DNA is TGTGCCAGTAGTATTGAGCAACAGGGGGAAAAACTGTTTTTT. This encodes CASSIEQQGEKLFF.

This chain joins TRBV20-1 and TRBJ2-1; the D gene is possibly TRBD2 (6 bases). The CDR3 extends over 13 amino acids. V was clipped by 3 bases and J by 6 bases, with 12 bases between them. The germline V gene has CDR1 DFQATT and CDR2 SNEGSKA (reference sequence). In DNA form, the CDR3 reads TGCAGTGCTAGTCTCCCCGGGAGCAATGAGCAGTTCTTC. The encoded protein is CSASLPGSNEQFF.

V gene TRBV5-4 combines with J gene TRBJ2-3; 12 bases match TRBD2. The germline V gene encodes CDR1 SGHNT and CDR2 YYREEE (reference sequence). This CDR3 comprises 18 residues. With V trimmed by 4 bases and J by 1 base, 10 bases remained unmatched. The CDR3 sequence is CASSHGLAGSRGTDTQYF. In DNA form, the CDR3 reads TGTGCCAGCAGCCACGGACTAGCGGGAAGCCGTGGCACAGATACGCAGTATTTT.

The genes are TRBV19 and TRBJ2-7; 10 bases are a match to TRBD2. CDR1 is LNHDA, CDR2 SQIVND, per germline (reference sequence). J lost 5 bases, V lost 7 bases, and 8 bases had no gene match. This CDR3 has 14 residues. Here the CDR3 DNA reads TGTGCCAGTACTAGCGGGAGTAGGATCGACGAGCAGTACTTC. Amino acid sequence: CASTSGSRIDEQYF. Full variable domain (outside the CDR3, taken from reference TRBV19 and TRBJ2-7): DGGITQSPKYLFRKEGQNVTLSCEQNLNHDAMYWYRQDPGQGLRLIYYSQIVNDFQKGDIAEGYSVSREKKESFPLTVTSAQKNPTAFYLCASTSGSRIDEQYFGPGTRLTVT.

The chain combines TRBV7-2 with TRBJ2-7; D unclear. Trimming removed 2 bases from V and 4 bases from J, with 6 bases in between. This CDR3 is built from 12 residues. The germline V gene encodes CDR1 SGHTA and CDR2 FQGNSA. For the CDR3, the DNA is TGTGCCAGCAGCTTAAAATCGTACGAGCAGTACTTC. It codes for CASSLKSYEQYF.

This clone occurred once. The chain links TRBV5-1 to TRBJ2-1; TRBD2 matches 11 bases. V dropped 2 bases and J dropped 5; count of bases not matched to a gene: 3. The germline V gene has CDR1 SGHRS and CDR2 YFSETQ. This CDR3 is 15 amino acids long. CDR3: CASSFSGGVNNEQFF. DNA for the CDR3: TGCGCCAGCAGCTTTAGCGGGGGGGTCAACAATGAGCAGTTCTTC.

The genes are TRBV9 and TRBJ1-2, with TRBD1 matching over 7 bases. Germline V gene lookup returns CDR1 SGDLS and CDR2 YYNGEE. With V trimmed by 0 bases and J by 8 bases, 7 bases remained unmatched. This CDR3 is built from 14 residues. For the CDR3, the DNA is TGTGCCAGCAGCGTAGGAGGGGGCCTCGGGGGCTACACCTTC. This gives the protein CASSVGGGLGGYTF. The complete variable domain, with remaining parts taken from reference TRBV9 and TRBJ1-2, reads DSGVTQTPKHLITATGQRVTLRCSPRSGDLSVYWYQQSLDQGLQFLIQYYNGEERAKGNILERFSAQQFPDLHSELNLSSLELGDSALYFCASSVGGGLGGYTFGSGTRLTVV.

The chain combines TRBV19 with TRBJ2-7; 8 bases agree with TRBD2. The CDR3 spans 11 residues. J lost 6 bases, V lost 7 bases, and 2 bases had no gene match. Germline V gene sequence: CDR1 LNHDA, CDR2 SQIVND (reference sequence). The CDR3 bases are TGTGCCAGTACGGGGGGGAGCGAGCAGTACTTC. Translated, it gives CASTGGSEQYF.

V usage is TRBV21-1 and J usage is TRBJ2-3; the tabulated D call, TRBD1, remains unverified against the DNA. TRBV21-1 is given as a pseudogene. The CDR3 length is 15 residues. The CDR3 DNA reads as TGTGCCATACGGACAGGGGGCATTATTAGAGATACGCAGTATTTT. Protein product: CAIRTGGIIRDTQYF.

The V gene is TRBV30, the J gene TRBJ2-1, with 10 bases fitting TRBD1. The CDR3 extends over 15 amino acids. With 3 bases clipped from V and 3 bases from J, the junction kept 5 bases outside the gene matches. Germline-derived CDR1 and CDR2 are GTSNPN and SVGIG (reference sequence). The CDR3 sequence: CAWRTGTGVYNEQFF. The CDR3 DNA reads TGTGCCTGGAGAACGGGGACAGGGGTCTACAATGAGCAGTTCTTC.